The rows below give T cell receptor beta chains drawn from one sample of a study of CD4 T cells in relation to SARS-CoV-2 and coronaviruses. Clones were read by immunoSEQ multiplex PCR, and TCRdb kept only the in-frame ones, dropping some. This table holds tens of thousands of clones, approximately 76% found once. No antigens are known for them. Sequencing was performed on CD4+ T cells from PBMCs, cultured in vitro. These receptors all come from a human donor in good health. CDR3s include the opening cysteine and the closing phenylalanine or tryptophan. The D gene is left open where the match is weak. Only some rows state a clone size, as once, few, many or a class for expanded clones.

size: NA
V: TRBV12-5
J: TRBJ2-2
D: TRBD2
length: 15
CDR3: CASGPPLAGTGELFF
DNA: TGTGCTAGTGGTCCCCCTCTAGCGGGAACCGGGGAGCTGTTTTTT

size: NA
V: TRBV10-3
J: TRBJ2-1
D: TRBD2
length: 14
CDR3: CATTESGRGNEQFF
DNA: TGTGCCACGACGGAAAGCGGGAGGGGGAATGAGCAGTTCTTC

size: NA
V: TRBV19
J: TRBJ1-2
D: TRBD1
length: 20
CDR3: CASSIDLVSATYGTADGYTF
DNA: TGTGCCAGTAGTATAGATCTGGTTAGTGCGACGTACGGGACAGCGGATGGCTACACCTTC

size: NA
V: TRBV24-1
J: TRBJ2-3
D: TRBD1
length: 14
CDR3: CATSERQGTDTQYF
DNA: TGTGCCACCAGTGAACGACAGGGAACAGATACGCAGTATTTT

size: NA
V: TRBV30
J: TRBJ2-7
D: TRBD2
length: 12
CDR3: CACSTSGYEQYF
DNA: TGTGCCTGTTCGACTAGCGGCTACGAGCAGTACTTC

size: NA
V: TRBV5-1
J: TRBJ1-2
D: TRBD1
length: 16
CDR3: CASSIGTGRVIFGYTF
DNA: TGCGCCAGCAGCATAGGGACAGGGCGAGTAATATTTGGCTACACCTTC

size: NA
V: TRBV30
J: TRBJ1-2
D: TRBD1
length: 14
CDR3: CACRDRDRGYGYTF
DNA: TGTGCCTGCCGAGATCGGGACAGGGGATATGGCTACACCTTC

size: NA
V: TRBV5-1
J: TRBJ2-3
D: TRBD2
length: 16
CDR3: CASSSLTSGSTDTQYF
DNA: TGCGCCAGCAGCTCCCTGACTAGCGGGAGCACAGATACGCAGTATTTT

size: NA
V: TRBV24-1
J: TRBJ2-1
D: TRBD2
length: 18
CDR3: CATSDSSLSGIAFDEQFF
DNA: TGTGCCACCAGTGATTCATCCCTTAGCGGGATCGCTTTCGATGAGCAGTTCTTC

size: NA
V: TRBV18
J: TRBJ2-3
D: NA
length: 16
CDR3: CASSPPTSSGTDTQYF
DNA: TGTGCCAGCTCACCACCGACTAGTAGTGGCACAGATACGCAGTATTTT

size: once
V: TRBV18
J: TRBJ2-1
D: TRBD2
length: 17
CDR3: CASSPWTSRSSYNEQFF
DNA: TGTGCCAGCTCACCCTGGACTAGCCGGAGCTCCTACAATGAGCAGTTCTTC

size: few
V: TRBV7-9
J: TRBJ1-1
D: NA
length: 11
CDR3: CASRRTSEAFF
DNA: TGTGCCAGCAGACGTACTTCTGAAGCTTTCTTT

size: NA
V: TRBV30
J: TRBJ1-5
D: NA
length: 14
CDR3: CAWKGTGSNQPQHF
DNA: TGTGCCTGGAAGGGCACGGGTAGCAATCAGCCCCAGCATTTT

size: NA
V: TRBV28
J: TRBJ2-3
D: NA
length: 14
CDR3: CASSFGAEGNTQYF
DNA: TGTGCCAGCAGTTTTGGGGCGGAGGGAAATACGCAGTATTTT

size: NA
V: TRBV10-1
J: TRBJ2-7
D: TRBD1
length: 14
CDR3: CASSPGQESGEQYF
DNA: TGCGCCAGCAGTCCTGGACAGGAATCGGGCGAGCAGTACTTC

size: NA
V: TRBV24-1
J: TRBJ2-1
D: TRBD2
length: 15
CDR3: CATSDLRPSGDEQFF
DNA: TGTGCCACCAGTGATTTGCGTCCTAGCGGGGATGAGCAGTTCTTC

size: few
V: TRBV6-4
J: TRBJ2-1
D: NA
length: 13
CDR3: CASSRTDYNEQFF
DNA: TGTGCCAGCAGTCGGACAGACTACAATGAGCAGTTCTTC

size: NA
V: TRBV10-3
J: TRBJ1-5
D: TRBD1
length: 14
CDR3: CAIQGAIGNQPQHF
DNA: TGTGCCATCCAGGGGGCTATCGGCAATCAGCCCCAGCATTTT

size: NA
V: TRBV5-4
J: TRBJ2-7
D: TRBD1
length: 13
CDR3: CASSVDRVYEQYF
DNA: TGTGCCAGCAGCGTTGACAGGGTCTACGAGCAGTACTTC

size: NA
V: TRBV27
J: TRBJ1-4
D: TRBD1
length: 15
CDR3: CASQSSGQGSEKLFF
DNA: TGTGCCAGCCAAAGCTCGGGACAGGGGAGTGAAAAACTGTTTTTT

size: once
V: TRBV11-2
J: TRBJ2-2
D: NA
length: 14
CDR3: CASLRGAHTGELFF
DNA: TGTGCCAGCCTTCGCGGCGCTCACACCGGGGAGCTGTTTTTT

size: NA
V: TRBV5-1
J: TRBJ2-2
D: TRBD2
length: 15
CDR3: CASSWLAGDTGELFF
DNA: TGCGCCAGCAGCTGGCTAGCGGGAGACACCGGGGAGCTGTTTTTT

size: once
V: TRBV29-1
J: TRBJ1-1
D: NA
length: 15
CDR3: CSVNILGEDSVEAFF
DNA: TGCAGCGTCAACATTTTAGGGGAGGACAGTGTCGAAGCTTTCTTT

size: NA
V: TRBV19
J: TRBJ1-2
D: NA
length: 13
CDR3: CASSIVDSYGYTF
DNA: TGTGCCAGTAGTATTGTCGACAGCTATGGCTACACCTTC

size: NA
V: TRBV6-5
J: TRBJ2-1
D: NA
length: 14
CDR3: CASRGLLSHNEQFF
DNA: TGTGCCAGCAGAGGACTACTATCCCACAATGAGCAGTTCTTC

size: NA
V: TRBV10-2
J: TRBJ1-4
D: NA
length: 15
CDR3: CATPRGRDFVEKLFF
DNA: TGCGCCACCCCGAGGGGGAGGGATTTTGTCGAAAAACTGTTTTTT

size: few
V: TRBV14
J: TRBJ2-7
D: TRBD2
length: 13
CDR3: CASSQSMTSRQYF
DNA: TGTGCCAGCAGCCAATCGATGACTAGCCGGCAGTACTTC

size: few
V: TRBV4-1
J: TRBJ2-7
D: TRBD1
length: 17
CDR3: CASSQAGMRQGSVEQYF
DNA: TGCGCCAGCAGCCAAGCCGGAATGAGACAGGGGTCTGTCGAGCAGTACTTC

size: NA
V: TRBV5-1
J: TRBJ2-7
D: TRBD2
length: 15
CDR3: CASSLWAGVTYEQYF
DNA: TGCGCCAGCAGCTTGTGGGCGGGAGTAACCTACGAGCAGTACTTC

size: NA
V: TRBV18
J: TRBJ1-1
D: NA
length: 15
CDR3: CASSPRQVGNTEAFF
DNA: TGTGCCAGCTCGCCGAGGCAGGTAGGGAACACTGAAGCTTTCTTT

size: NA
V: TRBV18
J: TRBJ2-6
D: NA
length: 17
CDR3: CASSPRGRVSGANVLTF
DNA: TGTGCCAGCTCACCACGGGGCAGGGTCTCTGGGGCCAACGTCCTGACTTTC

size: NA
V: TRBV6-5
J: TRBJ2-7
D: TRBD1
length: 15
CDR3: CASSRGQGITYEQYF
DNA: TGTGCCAGCAGTCGTGGACAGGGGATCACCTACGAGCAGTACTTC

size: NA
V: TRBV9
J: TRBJ2-1
D: TRBD2
length: 16
CDR3: CASSGRGRETYNEQFF
DNA: TGTGCCAGCAGCGGTCGCGGGAGGGAGACTTACAATGAGCAGTTCTTC

size: few
V: TRBV24-1
J: TRBJ1-5
D: NA
length: 14
CDR3: CATSDNRSNQPQHF
DNA: TGTGCCACCAGTGACAACAGGAGCAATCAGCCCCAGCATTTT

size: NA
V: TRBV4-2
J: TRBJ1-1
D: TRBD1
length: 15
CDR3: CASSPYGTGNTEAFF
DNA: TGTGCCAGCAGCCCCTACGGGACAGGGAACACTGAAGCTTTCTTT

size: NA
V: TRBV5-1
J: TRBJ1-1
D: NA
length: 15
CDR3: CASSLARSGGTEAFF
DNA: TGCGCCAGCAGCTTGGCGCGCAGCGGAGGGACTGAAGCTTTCTTT

size: NA
V: TRBV19
J: TRBJ2-1
D: TRBD2
length: 16
CDR3: CATQTSENYIYNEQFF
DNA: TGTGCCACCCAGACTAGCGAGAACTATATCTACAATGAGCAGTTCTTC

size: few
V: TRBV9
J: TRBJ1-6
D: NA
length: 15
CDR3: CASSVGRQQDGPLHF
DNA: TGTGCCAGCAGCGTAGGGAGACAGCAGGACGGACCCCTCCACTTT

size: NA
V: TRBV30
J: TRBJ1-4
D: NA
length: 13
CDR3: CAYAEGIHEKLFF
DNA: TGTGCCTATGCCGAGGGCATTCACGAAAAACTGTTTTTT

size: NA
V: TRBV29-1
J: TRBJ1-1
D: TRBD1
length: 13
CDR3: CSVKETGIAEAFF
DNA: TGCAGCGTCAAAGAGACAGGGATCGCTGAAGCTTTCTTT

size: NA
V: TRBV29-1
J: TRBJ1-3
D: NA
length: 14
CDR3: CSVAGKYSGNTIYF
DNA: TGCAGCGTTGCGGGGAAATACTCTGGAAACACCATATATTTT

size: NA
V: TRBV7-9
J: TRBJ2-3
D: NA
length: 16
CDR3: CASSPQTGLPADTQYF
DNA: TGTGCCAGCAGCCCTCAAACGGGACTCCCAGCAGATACGCAGTATTTT

size: once
V: TRBV12-3/TRBV12-4
J: TRBJ2-7
D: NA
length: 13
CDR3: CASSFVMVSEQYF
DNA: TGTGCCAGCAGTTTTGTAATGGTTTCCGAGCAGTACTTC

size: NA
V: TRBV6-2/TRBV6-3
J: TRBJ1-1
D: NA
length: 14
CDR3: CASSWGREKIEAFF
DNA: TGTGCCAGCAGTTGGGGACGGGAAAAGATTGAAGCTTTCTTT

size: NA
V: TRBV7-9
J: TRBJ1-1
D: NA
length: 17
CDR3: CASSLKIGGGWDTEAFF
DNA: TGTGCCAGCAGCCTAAAAATTGGGGGGGGTTGGGACACTGAAGCTTTCTTT

size: NA
V: TRBV28
J: TRBJ1-1
D: NA
length: 14
CDR3: CASSPSGWNTEAFF
DNA: TGTGCCAGCAGTCCCAGTGGGTGGAATACTGAAGCTTTCTTT

size: NA
V: TRBV13
J: TRBJ1-2
D: NA
length: 17
CDR3: CASSRNWGTSPPYGYTF
DNA: TGTGCCAGCAGCCGGAACTGGGGGACATCGCCTCCCTATGGCTACACCTTC

size: NA
V: TRBV7-9
J: TRBJ2-1
D: TRBD2
length: 19
CDR3: CASSSTDKGTSGRRNEQFF
DNA: TGTGCCAGCAGCTCAACCGACAAAGGGACTAGCGGGAGACGCAATGAGCAGTTCTTC

size: once
V: TRBV29-1
J: TRBJ2-2
D: TRBD2
length: 12
CDR3: CSVASGMGELFF
DNA: TGCAGCGTTGCTAGCGGGATGGGGGAGCTGTTTTTT

size: NA
V: TRBV2
J: TRBJ2-3
D: TRBD2
length: 17
CDR3: CASSHRTSGSLKDTQYF
DNA: TGTGCCAGCAGTCATCGGACTAGCGGGAGTTTAAAAGATACGCAGTATTTT